These 9 T cell receptor beta chains were all obtained from the same sample, sequenced in a study of CD8 T cells in ankylosing spondylitis. General study findings and limits: A TCR beta motif of several highly homologous variants seemed to mark ankylosing spondylitis blood.

TCRdb analysed the 5' RACE reads with MiXCR anew, one entry per CDR3 protein. The data hold some 840,000 distinct CDR3 sequences, with over 9.5% observed a single time. These receptors' targets are unknown. The sample was blood, either unsorted or a sorted T cell fraction (not recorded which). Receptor source: a male donor with ankylosing spondylitis.

This clonotype turned up a few times. This chain joins TRBV28 and TRBJ2-4; maybe TRBD1 (6 bases). CDR1 and CDR2 from the germline V gene are MDHEN and SYDVKM. The CDR3 extends over 14 amino acids. Trimming took 5 bases from V and 5 from J, leaving 13 bases between them. The CDR3 nucleotides read TGTGCCAGCAGTACACAGGGTGGCCAAAACATTCAGTACTTC. Amino acid sequence: CASSTQGGQNIQYF.

This clonotype has a handful of counts. V usage is TRBV6-6 and J usage is TRBJ2-7, with D unresolved. This CDR3 region has 11 residues. V lost 2 bases and J lost 9, with 8 bases in between. Germline-derived CDR1 and CDR2 are MNHNY and SVGAGI (reference sequence). In DNA, the CDR3 is TGTGCCAGCAGTTACGGAAGGGTGCAGTACTTC. Its protein is CASSYGRVQYF.

The gene calls are TRBV7-2 and TRBJ1-3; no definite D call. The CDR3 consists of 15 residues. CDR1 SGHTA and CDR2 FQGNSA come from the germline V gene. The V gene lost 5 bases and the J gene lost 3 bases, with 14 bases spanning the gap. The CDR3 protein is CASSVTFYGGNTIYF. As DNA, the CDR3 is TGTGCCAGCAGCGTCACATTTTACGGTGGAAACACCATATATTTT.

The J gene is TRBJ2-7, the V gene TRBV20-1; D call uncertain. CDR3 length equals 11 residues. From germline, CDR1 is DFQATT and CDR2 SNEGSKA (reference sequence). Trimming shortened V by 4 bases and J by 4 bases, and 8 bases separated the two germline ends. As DNA, the CDR3 is TGCAGTGCTACCTGGTTTTACGAGCAGTACTTC. It encodes CSATWFYEQYF.

The chain recombines TRBV20-1 with TRBJ1-2, with 8 positions matching TRBD1. V lost 0 bases, J lost 4 bases, and 7 bases stayed unmatched. The CDR3 sequence is 15 residues long. Germline CDR1 reads DFQATT; CDR2 reads SNEGSKA (reference sequence). CDR3 in amino acids: CSARDRAGGGYGYTF. Written as DNA, the CDR3 is TGCAGTGCTAGAGATAGGGCAGGGGGCGGCTATGGCTACACCTTC.

The rearrangement uses TRBV4-2 and TRBJ2-5; 7 bases match TRBD1. In germline, CDR1 is LGHNA, CDR2 YNFKEQ. The V and J ends lost 5 bases and 1 base, in that order; junction bases with no gene match: 4. CDR3 length equals 14 residues. The CDR3 DNA reads TGTGCCAGCAGCAAAGGGGACAGCCAAGAGACCCAGTACTTC. This sequence encodes CASSKGDSQETQYF.

The chain has TRBV30 and TRBJ2-2; TRBD2 agrees at 13 bases. This CDR3 contains 20 residues. The trim removed 3 bases at V and 6 bases at J, leaving 19 bases unmatched. Germline V CDR1 and CDR2: GTSNPN, SVGIG (reference sequence). CDR3 bases: TGTGCCTGGAGGGACCCGGGACTAGCGGGACGCCGCCCCAGGGCCGGGGAGCTGTTTTTT. The encoded protein is CAWRDPGLAGRRPRAGELFF.

There are a few counts of this clonotype. The chain combines TRBV24-1 with TRBJ1-5; D uncertain. The CDR3 has 13 residues. Germline loops: CDR1 KGHDR, CDR2 SFDVKD. V gave up 3 bases and J gave up 12 bases, with 14 bases separating them. Here the CDR3 DNA reads TGTGCCACCAGTGATCCTAGTAGGGAGCTCCAGCATTTT. Protein product: CATSDPSRELQHF.

This clonotype was detected only a few times. The J gene is TRBJ2-3, the V gene TRBV5-1, with D perhaps TRBD1 (5 bases). The CDR3 is made up of 16 amino acids. Trimming removed 5 bases from V and 4 bases from J, with 20 bases in between. CDR1 SGHRS and CDR2 YFSETQ come from the germline V gene. CDR3 in amino acids: CASSPTYRYGPDTQYF. The DNA for the CDR3 is TGCGCCAGCAGTCCCACCTACAGGTACGGGCCAGATACGCAGTATTTT.